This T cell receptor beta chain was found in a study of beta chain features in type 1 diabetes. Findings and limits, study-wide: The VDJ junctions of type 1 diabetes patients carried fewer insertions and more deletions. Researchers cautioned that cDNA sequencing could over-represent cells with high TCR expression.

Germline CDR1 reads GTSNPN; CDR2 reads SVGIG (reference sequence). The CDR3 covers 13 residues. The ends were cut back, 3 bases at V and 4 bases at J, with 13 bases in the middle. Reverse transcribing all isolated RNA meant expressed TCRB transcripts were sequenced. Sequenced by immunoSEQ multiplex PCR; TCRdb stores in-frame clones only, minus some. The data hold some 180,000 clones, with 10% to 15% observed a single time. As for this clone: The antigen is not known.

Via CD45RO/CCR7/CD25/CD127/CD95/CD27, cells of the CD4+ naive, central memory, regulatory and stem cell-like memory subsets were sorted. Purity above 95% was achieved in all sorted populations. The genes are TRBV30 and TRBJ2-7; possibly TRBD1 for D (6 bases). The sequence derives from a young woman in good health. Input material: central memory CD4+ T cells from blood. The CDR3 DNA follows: TGTGCCTGGAGCTTGGGACACCTGTACGAGCAGTACTTC. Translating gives CAWSLGHLYEQYF.